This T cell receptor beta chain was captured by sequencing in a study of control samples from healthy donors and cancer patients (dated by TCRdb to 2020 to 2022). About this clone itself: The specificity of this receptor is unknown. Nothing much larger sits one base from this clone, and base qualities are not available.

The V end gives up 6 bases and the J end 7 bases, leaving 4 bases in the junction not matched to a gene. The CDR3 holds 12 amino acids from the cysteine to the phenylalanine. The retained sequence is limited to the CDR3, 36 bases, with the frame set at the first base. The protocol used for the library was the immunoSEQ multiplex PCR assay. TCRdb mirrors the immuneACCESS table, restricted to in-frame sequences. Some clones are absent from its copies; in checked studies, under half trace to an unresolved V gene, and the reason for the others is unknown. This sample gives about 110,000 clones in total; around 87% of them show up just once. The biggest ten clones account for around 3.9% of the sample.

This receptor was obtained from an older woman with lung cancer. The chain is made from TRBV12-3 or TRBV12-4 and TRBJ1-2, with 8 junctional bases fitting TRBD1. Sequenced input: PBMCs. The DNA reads TGTGCCAGCAGATTTACAGGGGGTGGCTACACCTTC. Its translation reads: CASRFTGGGYTF.